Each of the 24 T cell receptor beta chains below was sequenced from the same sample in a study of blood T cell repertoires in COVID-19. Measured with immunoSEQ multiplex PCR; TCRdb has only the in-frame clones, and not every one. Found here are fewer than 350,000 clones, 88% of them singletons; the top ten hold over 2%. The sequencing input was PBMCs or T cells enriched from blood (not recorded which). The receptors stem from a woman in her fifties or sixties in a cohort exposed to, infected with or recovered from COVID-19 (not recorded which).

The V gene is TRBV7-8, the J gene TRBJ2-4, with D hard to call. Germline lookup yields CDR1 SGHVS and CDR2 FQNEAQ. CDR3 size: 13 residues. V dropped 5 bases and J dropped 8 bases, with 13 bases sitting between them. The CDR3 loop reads CASSRSERDIQYF. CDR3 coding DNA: TGTGCCAGCAGCCGAAGCGAACGGGACATTCAGTACTTC. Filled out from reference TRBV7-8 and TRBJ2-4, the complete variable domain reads GAGVSQSPRYKVAKRGQDVALRCDPISGHVSLFWYQQALGQGPEFLTYFQNEAQLDKSGLPSDRFFAERPEGSVSTLKIQRTQQEDSAVYLCASSRSERDIQYFGAGTRLSVL.

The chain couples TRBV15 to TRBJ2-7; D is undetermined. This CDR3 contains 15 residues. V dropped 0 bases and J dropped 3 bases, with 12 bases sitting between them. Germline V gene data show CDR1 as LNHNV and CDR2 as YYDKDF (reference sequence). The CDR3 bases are TGTGCCACCAGCAGAGATTGGTTGTCTAGCTACGAGCAGTACTTC. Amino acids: CATSRDWLSSYEQYF.

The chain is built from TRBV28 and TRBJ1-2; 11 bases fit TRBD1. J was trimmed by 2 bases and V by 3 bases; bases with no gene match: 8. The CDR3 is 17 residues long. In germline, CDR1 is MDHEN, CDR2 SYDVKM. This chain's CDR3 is CASSFSGTGGGNYGYTF. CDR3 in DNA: TGTGCCAGCAGTTTTTCCGGGACAGGGGGGGGCAACTATGGCTACACCTTC.

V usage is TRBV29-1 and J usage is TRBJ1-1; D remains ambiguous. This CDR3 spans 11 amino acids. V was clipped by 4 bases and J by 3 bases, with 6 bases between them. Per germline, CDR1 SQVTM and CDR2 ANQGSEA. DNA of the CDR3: TGCAGCGTTGGACTGTACACTGAAGCTTTCTTT. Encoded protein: CSVGLYTEAFF.

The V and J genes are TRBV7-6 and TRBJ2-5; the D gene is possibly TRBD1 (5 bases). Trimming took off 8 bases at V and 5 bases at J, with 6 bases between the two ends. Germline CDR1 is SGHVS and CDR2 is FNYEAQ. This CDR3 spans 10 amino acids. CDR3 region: CASAGETQYF. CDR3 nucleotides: TGTGCCAGCGCAGGGGAGACCCAGTACTTC.

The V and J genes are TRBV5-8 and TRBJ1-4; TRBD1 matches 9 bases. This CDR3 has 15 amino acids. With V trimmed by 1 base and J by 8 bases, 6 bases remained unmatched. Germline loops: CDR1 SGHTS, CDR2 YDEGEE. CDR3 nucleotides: TGTGCCAGCAGCTTGACCGGGACAGGGTTCGAAAAACTGTTTTTT. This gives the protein CASSLTGTGFEKLFF.

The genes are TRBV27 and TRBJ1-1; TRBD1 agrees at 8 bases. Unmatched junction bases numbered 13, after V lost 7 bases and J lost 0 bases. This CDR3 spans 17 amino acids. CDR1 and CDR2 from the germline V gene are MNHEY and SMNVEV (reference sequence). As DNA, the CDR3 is TGTGCCAGCAATCACTCATCCCCGGACAGGGTGAACACTGAAGCTTTCTTT. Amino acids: CASNHSSPDRVNTEAFF.

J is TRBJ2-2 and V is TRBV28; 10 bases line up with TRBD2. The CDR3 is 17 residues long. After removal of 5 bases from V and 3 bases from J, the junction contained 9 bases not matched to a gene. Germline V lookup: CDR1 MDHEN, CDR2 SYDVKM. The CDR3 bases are TGTGCCAGCAGTCCCATCAAGCGGGAGGGCTACACCGGGGAGCTGTTTTTT. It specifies CASSPIKREGYTGELFF.

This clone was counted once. CDR3 protein: CATTVAYEQYF. CDR3 coding DNA: TGTGCCACCACAGTTGCCTACGAGCAGTACTTC. The rearrangement joins TRBV24-1 to TRBJ2-7; D is unresolved. The CDR3 loop spans 11 amino acids. Trimming pared 8 bases from V and 2 bases from J, leaving 6 bases between. CDR1 is KGHDR and CDR2 is SFDVKD in the germline V gene.

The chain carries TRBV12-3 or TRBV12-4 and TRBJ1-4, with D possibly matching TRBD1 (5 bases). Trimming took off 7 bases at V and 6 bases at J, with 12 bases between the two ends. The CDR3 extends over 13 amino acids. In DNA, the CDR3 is TGTGCCAGCAATCGGCAGGGCGATGAAAAACTGTTTTTT. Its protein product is CASNRQGDEKLFF.

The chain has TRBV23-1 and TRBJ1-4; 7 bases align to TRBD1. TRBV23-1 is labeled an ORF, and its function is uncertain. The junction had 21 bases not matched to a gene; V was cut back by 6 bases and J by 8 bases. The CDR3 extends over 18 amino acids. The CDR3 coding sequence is TGCGCCAGCAGCCGACAAGACAGGGTCCACAAAATTGACGAAAAACTGTTTTTT. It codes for CASSRQDRVHKIDEKLFF.

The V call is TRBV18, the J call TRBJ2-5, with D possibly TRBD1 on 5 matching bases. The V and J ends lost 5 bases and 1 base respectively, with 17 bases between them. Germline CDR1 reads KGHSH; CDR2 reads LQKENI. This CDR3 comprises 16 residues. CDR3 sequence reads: CASSSSGMGSQETQYF. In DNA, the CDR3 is TGTGCCAGCTCATCGTCAGGGATGGGGTCCCAAGAGACCCAGTACTTC.

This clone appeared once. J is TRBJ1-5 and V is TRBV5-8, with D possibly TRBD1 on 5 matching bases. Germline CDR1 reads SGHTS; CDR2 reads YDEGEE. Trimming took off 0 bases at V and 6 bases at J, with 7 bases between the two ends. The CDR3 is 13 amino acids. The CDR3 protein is CASSLEGRQPQHF. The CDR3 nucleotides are TGTGCCAGCAGCTTGGAGGGGCGTCAGCCCCAGCATTTT.

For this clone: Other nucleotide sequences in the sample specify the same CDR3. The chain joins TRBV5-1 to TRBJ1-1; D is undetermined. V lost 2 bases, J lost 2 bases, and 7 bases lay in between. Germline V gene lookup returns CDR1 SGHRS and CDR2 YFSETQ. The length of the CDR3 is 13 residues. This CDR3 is CASSFSVNTEAFF. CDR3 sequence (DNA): TGCGCCAGCAGCTTTTCTGTCAACACTGAAGCTTTCTTT.

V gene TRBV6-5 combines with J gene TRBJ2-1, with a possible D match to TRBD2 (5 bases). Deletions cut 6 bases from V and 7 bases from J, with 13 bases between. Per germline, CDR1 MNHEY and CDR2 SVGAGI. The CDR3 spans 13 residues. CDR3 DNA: TGTGCCAGCAGGAAAGTGGACTTGAATGAGCAGTTCTTC. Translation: CASRKVDLNEQFF.

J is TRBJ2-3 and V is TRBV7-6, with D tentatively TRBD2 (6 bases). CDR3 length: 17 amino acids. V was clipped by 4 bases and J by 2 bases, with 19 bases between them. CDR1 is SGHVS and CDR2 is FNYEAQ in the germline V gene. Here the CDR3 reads CASSSSPPGLNTDTQYF. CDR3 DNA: TGTGCCAGCAGCTCCTCACCTCCGGGACTTAACACAGATACGCAGTATTTT.

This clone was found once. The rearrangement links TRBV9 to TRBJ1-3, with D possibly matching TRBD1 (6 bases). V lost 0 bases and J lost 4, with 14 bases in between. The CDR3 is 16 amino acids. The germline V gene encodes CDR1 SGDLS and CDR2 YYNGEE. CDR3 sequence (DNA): TGTGCCAGCAGCGTAGCTCATGGGGGCGAAGGAAACACCATATATTTT. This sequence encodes CASSVAHGGEGNTIYF.

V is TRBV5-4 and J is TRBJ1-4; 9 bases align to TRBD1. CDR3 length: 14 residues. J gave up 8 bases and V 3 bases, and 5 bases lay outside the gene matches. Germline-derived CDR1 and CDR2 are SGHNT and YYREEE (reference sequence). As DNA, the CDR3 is TGTGCCAGCAGCTCCCGACAGGGGGAGGAAAAACTGTTTTTT. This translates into CASSSRQGEEKLFF.

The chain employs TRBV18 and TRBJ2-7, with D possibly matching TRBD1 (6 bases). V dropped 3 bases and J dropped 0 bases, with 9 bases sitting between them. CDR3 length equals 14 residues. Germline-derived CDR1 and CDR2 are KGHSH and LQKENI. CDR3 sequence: CASSPSRGSYEQYF. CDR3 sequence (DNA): TGTGCCAGCTCACCTTCCAGGGGCTCCTACGAGCAGTACTTC. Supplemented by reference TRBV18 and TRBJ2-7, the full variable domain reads NAGVMQNPRHLVRRRGQEARLRCSPMKGHSHVYWYRQLPEEGLKFMVYLQKENIIDESGMPKERFSAEFPKEGPSILRIQQVVRGDSAAYFCASSPSRGSYEQYFGPGTRLTVT.

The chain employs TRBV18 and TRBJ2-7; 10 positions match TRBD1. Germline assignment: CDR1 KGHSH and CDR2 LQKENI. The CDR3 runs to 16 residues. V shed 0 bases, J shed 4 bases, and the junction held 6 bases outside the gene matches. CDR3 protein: CASSPPLGQGIYEQYF. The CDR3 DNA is TGTGCCAGCTCACCACCGTTGGGACAGGGGATTTACGAGCAGTACTTC.

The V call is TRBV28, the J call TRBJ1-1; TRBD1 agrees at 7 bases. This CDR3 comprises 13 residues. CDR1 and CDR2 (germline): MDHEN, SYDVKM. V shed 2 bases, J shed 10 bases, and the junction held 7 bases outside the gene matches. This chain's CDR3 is CASSLRTGGVAFF. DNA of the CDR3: TGTGCCAGCAGTTTACGGACAGGTGGAGTAGCTTTCTTT.

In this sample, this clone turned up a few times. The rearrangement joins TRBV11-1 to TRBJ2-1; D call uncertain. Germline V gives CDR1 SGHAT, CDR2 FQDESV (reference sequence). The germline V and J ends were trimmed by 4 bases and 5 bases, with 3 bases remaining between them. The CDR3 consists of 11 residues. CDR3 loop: CASSSNNEQFF. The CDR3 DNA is TGTGCCAGCAGCTCTAACAATGAGCAGTTCTTC.

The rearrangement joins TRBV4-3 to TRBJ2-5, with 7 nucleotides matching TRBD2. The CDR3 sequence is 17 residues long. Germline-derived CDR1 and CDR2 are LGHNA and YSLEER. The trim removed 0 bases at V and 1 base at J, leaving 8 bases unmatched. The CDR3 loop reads CASSQEVRGSPQETQYF. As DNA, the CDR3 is TGCGCCAGCAGCCAAGAAGTCCGCGGGAGCCCCCAAGAGACCCAGTACTTC.

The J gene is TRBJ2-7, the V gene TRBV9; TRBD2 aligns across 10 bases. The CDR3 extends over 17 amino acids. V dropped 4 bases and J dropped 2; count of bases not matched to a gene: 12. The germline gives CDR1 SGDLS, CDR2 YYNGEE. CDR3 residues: CASSPRPATSGPYEQYF. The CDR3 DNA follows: TGTGCCAGCAGCCCCCGCCCGGCGACTAGCGGGCCCTACGAGCAGTACTTC.